One sample yielded the 8 T cell receptor beta chains listed below, sequenced in a study of shared clonotypes between healthy human individuals. Repertoires were generated with immunoSEQ multiplex PCR, while TCRdb's copy carries only in-frame clones and drops some. The repertoire holds 500,000 to 650,000 clones, around 78% seen once, with around 12% in the top ten. The sample was PBMCs. These TCRs come from a woman aged 40 to 50 in good health. Some clones in this sample may be carry-over from other donors' samples.

This clone was seen a few times. This chain connects TRBV5-1 to TRBJ1-5; possible D gene TRBD1, 5 bases. The CDR3 is 15 residues long. Germline-derived CDR1 and CDR2 are SGHRS and YFSETQ. With 0 bases removed from V and 2 bases from J, the gap between germline ends came to 9 bases. DNA for the CDR3: TGCGCCAGCAGCTTGGGGGCAGGGCGCAATCAGCCCCAGCATTTT. This sequence encodes CASSLGAGRNQPQHF.

This chain uses TRBV7-2 with TRBJ2-7, with TRBD1 matching over 9 bases. Germline V gene lookup returns CDR1 SGHTA and CDR2 FQGNSA. V was pared by 4 bases and J by 1 base, with 5 bases of the junction left unmatched. The CDR3 spans 15 residues. The CDR3 DNA is TGTGCCAGCAGCTCGGACAGGGGAGGTTCCTACGAGCAGTACTTC. Translating gives CASSSDRGGSYEQYF.

The chain recombines TRBV11-3 with TRBJ2-1; TRBD1 matches 10 bases. The junction had 12 bases not matched to a gene; V was cut back by 4 bases and J by 9 bases. The CDR3 is 16 residues long. Germline CDR1 SGHNT, CDR2 YENEEA. CDR3 sequence (DNA): TGTGCCAGCAGCTCAAGGGGGGACAGGGGAAGTGTTGAGCAGTTCTTC. It is translated as CASSSRGDRGSVEQFF.

The V call is TRBV23-1, the J call TRBJ2-5, with TRBD1 matching 9 bases. TRBV23-1 is placed among ORFs of uncertain function. The CDR3 contains 15 residues. Trimming took 2 bases from V and 5 from J; bases not matched to a gene: 6. The CDR3 protein is CASSQRTGAAETQYF. In nucleotides, the CDR3 is TGCGCCAGCAGTCAAAGGACAGGGGCCGCGGAGACCCAGTACTTC.

The J gene is TRBJ1-1, the V gene TRBV11-2, with no clear D. Trimming took 4 bases from V and 1 from J, leaving 19 bases between them. The length of the CDR3 is 17 residues. The germline V gene encodes CDR1 SGHAT and CDR2 FQNNGV. CDR3 in DNA: TGTGCCAGCAGCTCAAGGTCGGGGTCCAACCCGAACACTGAAGCTTTCTTT. It specifies CASSSRSGSNPNTEAFF.

On this clone itself: This may come from a read error, since a much larger clone is one base off. The chain employs TRBV29-1 and TRBJ2-5; TRBD1 is a possible D gene (6 bases). This CDR3 spans 11 amino acids. Germline CDR1 and CDR2: SQVTM and ANQGSEA. V dropped 4 bases and J dropped 7 bases, with 10 bases sitting between them. CDR3 protein: CSVGGGGTQYF. The CDR3 DNA follows: TGCAGCGTTGGAGGGGGTGGGACCCAGTACTTC.

The rearrangement uses TRBV14 and TRBJ2-6; possibly TRBD1 for D (5 bases). The CDR3 runs 18 residues. CDR1 SGHDN and CDR2 FVKESK come from the germline V gene. V shed 1 base and J shed 1 base, with 14 bases lying between them. The CDR3 DNA follows: TGTGCCAGCAGCCAAGTCCCAGGGTTTCTGTCTGGGGCCAACGTCCTGACTTTC. This codes for CASSQVPGFLSGANVLTF.

The gene calls are TRBV28 and TRBJ2-7; no firm D call. The V and J ends lost 3 bases and 2 bases respectively, with 11 bases between them. CDR3 length equals 14 residues. Germline values: CDR1 MDHEN, CDR2 SYDVKM. CDR3 in DNA: TGTGCCAGCAGTTTCAGTGCAAAGGCCTACGAGCAGTACTTC. Translated: CASSFSAKAYEQYF. Variable domain in full (rest from reference TRBV28 and TRBJ2-7): DVKVTQSSRYLVKRTGEKVFLECVQDMDHENMFWYRQDPGLGLRLIYFSYDVKMKEKGDIPEGYSVSREKKERFSLILESASTNQTSMYLCASSFSAKAYEQYFGPGTRLTVT.